A selection of T cell receptor beta chains follows, all from one sample in a study of blood T cells in healthy people across ages. TCRdb reprocessed the 5' RACE reads with MiXCR, giving one entry per CDR3 protein. The data show some 710,000 distinct CDR3 sequences, with 22% seen just once and 22% held by the top ten. The sequencing sample was made of blood. Receptor source: a man between 65 and 85 years old in good health. Both conserved end residues are part of each CDR3. Fields, in order: V gene, J gene, D gene, CDR3 protein. D genes are given only for firm matches.

V gene: TRBV29-1; J gene: TRBJ2-3; D gene: -; CDR3 protein: CSVCREIRDTQYF
V gene: TRBV5-1; J gene: TRBJ1-1; D gene: -; CDR3 protein: CASSETWMNTEAFF
V gene: TRBV20-1; J gene: TRBJ1-2; D gene: -; CDR3 protein: CSAGALGKLSNYGYTF
V gene: TRBV10-3; J gene: TRBJ2-1; D gene: -; CDR3 protein: CAISEWGIGEQFF
V gene: TRBV23-1; J gene: TRBJ2-1; D gene: TRBD1; CDR3 protein: CASIPLRDSPTTEQFF
V gene: TRBV7-7; J gene: TRBJ2-2; D gene: TRBD2; CDR3 protein: CASSSASGSGTGELFF
V gene: TRBV3-1; J gene: TRBJ2-4; D gene: -; CDR3 protein: CASSQNPRGGNIQYF
V gene: TRBV7-9; J gene: TRBJ1-2; D gene: -; CDR3 protein: CASSGAETRLYGYTF
V gene: TRBV6-5; J gene: TRBJ2-1; D gene: TRBD2; CDR3 protein: CASSYATSDEQFF
V gene: TRBV12-3/TRBV12-4; J gene: TRBJ1-2; D gene: TRBD1; CDR3 protein: CASSLAGGNRNGYTF
V gene: TRBV6-2/TRBV6-3; J gene: TRBJ2-1; D gene: TRBD2; CDR3 protein: CASSYQTSGGTSSYNEQFF
V gene: TRBV14; J gene: TRBJ1-2; D gene: -; CDR3 protein: CASRDTGTYGYTF
V gene: TRBV27; J gene: TRBJ2-3; D gene: -; CDR3 protein: CASSRRDRRDTQYF
V gene: TRBV6-2/TRBV6-3; J gene: TRBJ2-7; D gene: -; CDR3 protein: CASSRDTAKVYEQYF
V gene: TRBV12-3/TRBV12-4; J gene: TRBJ1-2; D gene: -; CDR3 protein: CASGAGGLGYTF
V gene: TRBV18; J gene: TRBJ2-7; D gene: -; CDR3 protein: CASSPSLTNEQYF
V gene: TRBV30; J gene: TRBJ2-2; D gene: -; CDR3 protein: CAWSAGVGTGELFF
V gene: TRBV12-3/TRBV12-4; J gene: TRBJ2-6; D gene: -; CDR3 protein: CASSFLRNRAGANALTF
V gene: TRBV5-1; J gene: TRBJ2-2; D gene: -; CDR3 protein: CASSLVWGELFF
V gene: TRBV20-1; J gene: TRBJ2-3; D gene: TRBD2; CDR3 protein: CSASRSGRNTDTQYF
V gene: TRBV12-3/TRBV12-4; J gene: TRBJ2-5; D gene: -; CDR3 protein: CASSWAEPGTQYF
V gene: TRBV10-3; J gene: TRBJ2-3; D gene: -; CDR3 protein: CAISERQVLEDTQYF
V gene: TRBV24-1; J gene: TRBJ1-3; D gene: -; CDR3 protein: CATSDPPNSLQSSGNTIYF
V gene: TRBV6-6; J gene: TRBJ2-5; D gene: TRBD1; CDR3 protein: CASRQDRLQETQYF
V gene: TRBV7-9; J gene: TRBJ2-1; D gene: TRBD2; CDR3 protein: CASSSTTGRSGSIHNEQFF
V gene: TRBV12-3/TRBV12-4; J gene: TRBJ1-1; D gene: -; CDR3 protein: CASSGGYRVNTEAFF
V gene: TRBV5-5; J gene: TRBJ2-3; D gene: TRBD2; CDR3 protein: CASSLGSGNTDTQYF
V gene: TRBV28; J gene: TRBJ2-3; D gene: -; CDR3 protein: CASYAAGGDTQYF
V gene: TRBV12-5; J gene: TRBJ2-1; D gene: TRBD2; CDR3 protein: CASGLILSGTHNEQFF
V gene: TRBV10-3; J gene: TRBJ2-7; D gene: TRBD1; CDR3 protein: CAISEQGSSYEQYF
V gene: TRBV2; J gene: TRBJ1-5; D gene: -; CDR3 protein: CASSDWQIARPQHF
V gene: TRBV20-1; J gene: TRBJ2-3; D gene: TRBD2; CDR3 protein: CSALGAGGSTDTQYF
V gene: TRBV6-6; J gene: TRBJ1-1; D gene: TRBD1; CDR3 protein: CASRDRGNTEAFF
V gene: TRBV10-3; J gene: TRBJ2-5; D gene: -; CDR3 protein: CAISEWGRETQYF
V gene: TRBV7-2; J gene: TRBJ2-5; D gene: -; CDR3 protein: CASSLSADVTQYF
V gene: TRBV18; J gene: TRBJ2-5; D gene: -; CDR3 protein: CASSPPDGAQETQYF
V gene: TRBV12-3/TRBV12-4; J gene: TRBJ1-2; D gene: -; CDR3 protein: CASRITFGNYGYTF
V gene: TRBV18; J gene: TRBJ2-5; D gene: TRBD2; CDR3 protein: CASSPGTSGGSYQETQYF
V gene: TRBV29-1; J gene: TRBJ2-1; D gene: -; CDR3 protein: CSVEDEGGGVFF
V gene: TRBV20-1; J gene: TRBJ2-7; D gene: -; CDR3 protein: CSARGYEQYF
V gene: TRBV10-3; J gene: TRBJ2-3; D gene: TRBD2; CDR3 protein: CAISEMGTSGSTDTQYF
V gene: TRBV29-1; J gene: TRBJ2-5; D gene: -; CDR3 protein: CSVATNSRETQYF
V gene: TRBV7-2; J gene: TRBJ1-2; D gene: TRBD1; CDR3 protein: CASSRDRGAGYTF
V gene: TRBV30; J gene: TRBJ2-2; D gene: -; CDR3 protein: CAWNQRVDSGELFF
V gene: TRBV29-1; J gene: TRBJ1-1; D gene: -; CDR3 protein: CSVVRGGNTEAFF